This passage covers 26 T cell receptor beta chains from one sample sequenced in a study of T cells in Graves' hyperthyroidism and ophthalmopathy. From RNA transcripts, TCR beta CDR3 regions were amplified. When the TCR CDR3 underwent first-round RT-PCR, the HTBI primer set was used. MiXCR, run by TCRdb on the multiplex PCR reads, gives a single entry per CDR3 protein. Here the sample spans 600,000 to 800,000 distinct CDR3 sequences, over 35% being singletons. Input material: blood. These receptors were taken from a woman aged 35 to 49 with Graves' hyperthyroidism.

CDR3 loop: CASSLVLTGNQPQHF. CDR3 nucleotide sequence: TGTGCCAGCAGCTTAGTATTGACGGGTAATCAGCCCCAGCATTTT. The chain carries TRBV7-8 and TRBJ1-5; D not resolved. The CDR3 extends over 15 amino acids. V was shortened by 1 base and J by 4 bases, with 11 bases between the two germline ends. Germline-derived CDR1 and CDR2 are SGHVS and FQNEAQ.

This clonotype showed up just a few times. This sequence joins TRBV14 and TRBJ2-7; TRBD1 agrees at 9 bases. Germline V gives CDR1 SGHDN, CDR2 FVKESK. The CDR3 is 15 residues long. The ends lost 3 bases at V and 2 bases at J; junction bases unmatched: 5. The CDR3 nucleotides are TGTGCCAGCAGCCACGCCCGGGACAGGGCCTACGAGCAGTACTTC. It encodes CASSHARDRAYEQYF.

This clonotype was counted at least ten times. This rearrangement joins TRBV24-1 to TRBJ1-4, with 8 nucleotides matching TRBD1. CDR3 length equals 15 residues. The germline V gene encodes CDR1 KGHDR and CDR2 SFDVKD. V dropped 4 bases and J dropped 7; count of bases not matched to a gene: 7. The chain's CDR3 is CATSDPGQGSEKLFF. The CDR3, as DNA: TGTGCCACCAGTGACCCCGGACAGGGAAGTGAAAAACTGTTTTTT.

This clonotype has just a few counts. The genes are TRBV19 and TRBJ2-7; TRBD1 agrees at 8 bases. This CDR3 spans 14 amino acids. The germline V gene encodes CDR1 LNHDA and CDR2 SQIVND (reference sequence). Germline trimming cut 10 bases from V and 3 bases from J; bases unmatched to any gene: 11. The CDR3 DNA follows: TGTGCCACTGCACCCGGGACAGGAGACTACGAGCAGTACTTC. It encodes CATAPGTGDYEQYF.

The rearrangement links TRBV2 to TRBJ1-5; 9 positions match TRBD1. V trimming: 6 bases; J trimming: 5 bases; junction bases outside the gene matches: 8. This CDR3 contains 15 residues. CDR1 is SNHLY and CDR2 is FYNNEI in the germline V gene. In nucleotides, the CDR3 is TGTGCCAGCAGCGCGGGACAGGGCCGCTATCAGCCCCAGCATTTT. This sequence encodes CASSAGQGRYQPQHF.

The V call is TRBV29-1, the J call TRBJ2-2; D is ambiguous. Germline CDR1 is SQVTM and CDR2 is ANQGSEA. Between the trimmed V and J ends, which lost 7 bases and 6 bases, there was a span of 12 bases. The CDR3 totals 12 residues. In nucleotides, the CDR3 is TGCAGCGCCGAATTCGCGGCCGGGGAGCTGTTTTTT. Translation gives CSAEFAAGELFF.

The chain has TRBV6-6 and TRBJ2-2; D gene uncertain. The CDR3 length is 14 residues. Trimming cost V 6 bases and J 5 bases, with 13 bases left between them. The germline V gene encodes CDR1 MNHNY and CDR2 SVGAGI (reference sequence). The CDR3 DNA reads as TGTGCCAGCAGCCGAGGTCGTGGGACCGGGGAGCTGTTTTTT. It translates to CASSRGRGTGELFF.

This clonotype was recorded many times. The V call is TRBV12-3 or TRBV12-4, the J call TRBJ2-7; D unresolved. CDR3 length equals 12 residues. Trimming pared 1 base from V and 5 bases from J, leaving 6 bases between. CDR3 DNA: TGTGCCAGCAGTTTAGAGGGCAACGAGCAGTACTTC. It codes for CASSLEGNEQYF.

The CDR3 DNA reads as TGCAGCGTTGAGGGCGGGAGTCCCTACGAGCAGTACTTC. Its protein is CSVEGGSPYEQYF. The rearrangement uses TRBV29-1 and TRBJ2-7; 7 positions agree with TRBD2. Germline loops: CDR1 SQVTM, CDR2 ANQGSEA. This CDR3 is built from 13 residues. After removal of 3 bases from V and 2 bases from J, the junction contained 4 bases not matched to a gene.

This clonotype was found many times. The J gene is TRBJ1-2, the V gene TRBV6-5, with no clear D. Germline V gene data show CDR1 as MNHEY and CDR2 as SVGAGI. The CDR3 loop spans 13 amino acids. Trimming pared 6 bases from V and 5 bases from J, leaving 13 bases between. CDR3 sequence (DNA): TGTGCCAGCAGAGAAGAATGGGGTTATGGCTACACCTTC. Translation gives CASREEWGYGYTF.

The sample holds a few counts of this clonotype. J is TRBJ1-1 and V is TRBV27; D not resolved. The germline V and J ends were trimmed by 8 bases and 1 base, with 14 bases remaining between them. The germline V gene encodes CDR1 MNHEY and CDR2 SMNVEV (reference sequence). The CDR3 covers 14 residues. The CDR3 DNA follows: TGTGCCAGCTGGAGGCTCGAGCGGAACACTGAAGCTTTCTTT. This codes for CASWRLERNTEAFF.

This clonotype was seen repeatedly, ten times or more. The gene calls are TRBV7-9 and TRBJ2-5, with D perhaps TRBD1 or TRBD2 (6 bases each). Germline V gene lookup returns CDR1 SEHNR and CDR2 FQNEAQ (reference sequence). This CDR3 comprises 16 residues. V dropped 5 bases and J dropped 4 bases, with 20 bases sitting between them. The CDR3 is CASSDPDRGAGETQYF. The CDR3 DNA reads as TGTGCCAGCAGCGACCCCGATAGGGGGGCGGGAGAGACCCAGTACTTC.

As for this clonotype: Given a much more abundant clone one base away, this may be a read error. The chain carries TRBV20-1 and TRBJ2-7; D is perhaps TRBD1 or TRBD2 (5 bases each). V dropped 7 bases and J dropped 2 bases, with 18 bases sitting between them. In germline, CDR1 is DFQATT, CDR2 SNEGSKA (reference sequence). The CDR3 has 14 amino acids. Here the CDR3 reads CSGADEGWTYEQYF. DNA for the CDR3: TGCAGTGGGGCGGACGAGGGGTGGACCTACGAGCAGTACTTC.

Remarks on this clonotype: A much more abundant neighbour one base away suggests this may be a read error. CDR3 bases: TGCAGTGCAGCCTGGACAGGGGGAAATCAGCCCCAGCATTTT. It yields the protein CSAAWTGGNQPQHF. The rearrangement links TRBV20-1 to TRBJ1-5, with 10 bases that match TRBD1. Germline V lookup: CDR1 DFQATT, CDR2 SNEGSKA (reference sequence). This CDR3 is 14 amino acids long. The J segment lost 4 bases and the V segment lost 6 bases, leaving 6 bases of the junction unmatched.

This clonotype was counted many times. CDR3 amino acids: CASSVDRGNTEAFF. DNA for the CDR3: TGTGCCAGCAGCGTGGACAGGGGGAACACTGAAGCTTTCTTT. V and J are TRBV2 and TRBJ1-1, with 9 bases aligning to TRBD1. V was clipped by 6 bases and J by 1 base; unmatched bases: 3. CDR3 length: 14 residues. The germline gives CDR1 SNHLY, CDR2 FYNNEI.

This rearrangement joins TRBV7-9 to TRBJ2-2; possible D gene TRBD1, 5 bases. Between the trimmed V and J ends, which lost 5 bases and 0 bases, there was a span of 13 bases. In germline, CDR1 is SEHNR, CDR2 FQNEAQ (reference sequence). The CDR3 has 16 amino acids. The CDR3 loop is CASSQGALTNTGELFF. CDR3 DNA sequence: TGTGCCAGCAGCCAGGGTGCCCTTACGAACACCGGGGAGCTGTTTTTT.

A note on this clonotype: One junction end disagrees with the germline gene, perhaps due to a read error. The CDR3 protein is CASSPRGTGFSHEQYF. DNA of the CDR3: TGTGCCAGCAGCCCCCGGGGGACAGGGTTCTCCCACGAGCAGTACTTC. The V gene is TRBV7-9, the J gene TRBJ2-7, with 9 bases aligning to TRBD1. The CDR3 loop spans 16 amino acids. CDR1 and CDR2 (germline): SEHNR, FQNEAQ (reference sequence).

In regard to this clonotype: Mismatch with germline at one junction end may stem from a read error. The rearrangement uses TRBV7-6 and TRBJ1-2; perhaps TRBD1 as D (5 bases). CDR3 length: 15 amino acids. CDR1 is SGHVS, CDR2 FNYEAQ, per germline. The chain's CDR3 is CASSQPGPGTRGYTF. The CDR3 DNA sequence: TGCGCCAGCAGCCAGCCGGGACCGGGGACTCGAGGCTACACCTTC.

In this sample, this clonotype turned up a few times. V gene TRBV7-2 combines with J gene TRBJ2-7; 11 positions match TRBD2. The CDR3 runs to 14 residues. CDR1 SGHTA and CDR2 FQGNSA come from the germline V gene. V lost 5 bases, J lost 4 bases, and 4 bases stayed unmatched. The CDR3 region is CASSQTSGTYEQYF. The DNA for the CDR3 is TGTGCCAGCAGCCAGACTAGCGGGACGTACGAGCAGTACTTC. Filled out from reference TRBV7-2 and TRBJ2-7, the complete variable domain reads GAGVSQSPSNKVTEKGKDVELRCDPISGHTALYWYRQSLGQGLEFLIYFQGNSAPDKSGLPSDRFSAERTGGSVSTLTIQRTQQEDSAVYLCASSQTSGTYEQYFGPGTRLTVT.

This sequence joins TRBV6-5 and TRBJ1-2; TRBD1 matches at 7 bases. The CDR3 contains 14 residues. Trimming removed 5 bases from V and 5 bases from J; junction bases left unmatched: 8. Germline assignment: CDR1 MNHEY and CDR2 SVGAGI. The CDR3 DNA follows: TGTGCCAGCAGTCTCGGACAGGACGCATATGGCTACACCTTC. Its translation: CASSLGQDAYGYTF.

This clonotype has ten or more counts. This sequence joins TRBV25-1 and TRBJ1-5; 12 bases agree with TRBD1. The V gene's germline CDR1 is MGHDK and CDR2 SYGVNS. The CDR3 is made up of 19 amino acids. The J segment lost 7 bases and the V segment lost 2 bases, leaving 15 bases of the junction unmatched. In DNA, the CDR3 is TGTGCCAGCAGTGAAGGAGAGGGGACAGGGGGCGAGTTAAACCAGCCCCAGCATTTT. Translated, it gives CASSEGEGTGGELNQPQHF.

The chain joins TRBV10-3 to TRBJ1-6, with 8 positions matching TRBD1. Germline V gives CDR1 ENHRY, CDR2 SYGVKD. V lost 6 bases, J lost 9 bases, and 13 bases stayed unmatched. The CDR3 runs to 16 residues. The CDR3 spells CAIRANIQGVSSPLHF. The CDR3 DNA reads TGTGCCATCAGGGCGAATATACAGGGGGTGAGTTCACCCCTCCACTTT.

This clonotype was found a few times. This rearrangement joins TRBV10-3 to TRBJ1-6; D gene uncertain. This CDR3 region has 13 residues. V was shortened by 10 bases and J by 6 bases, with 13 bases between the two germline ends. In germline, CDR1 is ENHRY, CDR2 SYGVKD. CDR3 loop: CASFRGPNSPLHF. The CDR3 nucleotides are TGTGCCAGCTTCCGGGGTCCTAATTCACCCCTCCACTTT.

With respect to this clonotype: Just one base apart from a much larger clone, this may be a read error. This CDR3 is missing its conserved last phenylalanine or tryptophan, likely due to a read error. V usage is TRBV2 and J usage is TRBJ1-5; TRBD1 agrees at 9 bases. V shed 5 bases, J shed 6 bases, and the junction held 8 bases outside the gene matches. Germline V gene lookup returns CDR1 SNHLY and CDR2 FYNNEI. The CDR3 extends over 15 amino acids. CDR3 coding DNA: TGTGCCAGCAGTATGACAGGGGGACGAACTCAGCCCCAGCATCTT. It translates to CASSMTGGRTQPQHL.

About this clonotype: It may be a read error: a sequence one base away is much more abundant. V usage is TRBV10-3 and J usage is TRBJ2-6; D is uncertain. The germline V and J ends were trimmed by 8 bases and 5 bases, with 10 bases remaining between them. The CDR3 spans 13 residues. Germline assignment: CDR1 ENHRY and CDR2 SYGVKD. Written as DNA, the CDR3 is TGTGCCATCCTGGGCGGTTGGGCCAACGTCCTGACTTTC. The encoded protein is CAILGGWANVLTF.

V is TRBV7-9 and J is TRBJ1-2; D is undetermined. This CDR3 contains 14 residues. The germline V gene encodes CDR1 SEHNR and CDR2 FQNEAQ (reference sequence). The ends were cut back, 6 bases at V and 5 bases at J, with 16 bases in the middle. CDR3 region: CASRSDSVLYGYTF. DNA for the CDR3: TGTGCCAGCAGGTCGGACTCTGTCCTTTATGGCTACACCTTC.